A selection of T cell receptor beta chains follows, all from one sample in a study of CD8 T cells in ankylosing spondylitis. TCRdb called the 5' RACE reads again in MiXCR, with one record for every CDR3 protein. The sample consists of fewer than 250,000 distinct CDR3 sequences, around 20% of them appearing once. The source material was blood, either unsorted or a sorted T cell fraction (not recorded which). The receptor set was obtained from a male donor with ankylosing spondylitis. Each CDR3 is given with its conserved first and last residue.

v_call	j_call	cdr3_aa
TRBV7-8	TRBJ1-2	CASSLVGGKNGYTF
TRBV12-3/TRBV12-4	TRBJ2-1	CASSTTGTGNGYNEQFF
TRBV9	TRBJ2-1	CASRKEGSYNEQFF
TRBV24-1	TRBJ2-2	CATSATGGTGELFF
TRBV5-6	TRBJ2-7	CASSLTGGLGEQYF
TRBV5-6	TRBJ1-2	CASSLGEYYGYTF
TRBV25-1	TRBJ2-5	CASSEVGETQYF
TRBV20-1	TRBJ2-2	CSASLVTSDGATGELFF
TRBV5-1	TRBJ2-3	CASSLETSGGLDTQYF
TRBV2	TRBJ2-1	CASSESYNEQFF
TRBV4-2	TRBJ1-1	CASSPRTGGVWNTEAFF
TRBV15	TRBJ1-5	CATSRTDSNQPQHF
TRBV27	TRBJ1-6	CASSLSISYNSPLHF
TRBV12-3/TRBV12-4	TRBJ2-1	CASSLAPGGQQFF
TRBV27	TRBJ2-7	CASSGPGQGHEQYF
TRBV11-2	TRBJ2-1	CASSLDVPLAERYNEQFF
TRBV6-2/TRBV6-3	TRBJ2-3	CASSYIRVDTQYF
TRBV27	TRBJ1-2	CASTLAWGSNYGYTF
TRBV9	TRBJ2-7	CASSVGGSGLYEQYF
TRBV7-6	TRBJ1-6	CASSSGSSPLHF
TRBV5-1	TRBJ2-7	CASSQSTTVWSYEQYF
TRBV10-3	TRBJ2-7	CAISEGSYLNYEQYF
TRBV27	TRBJ2-7	CASSPGTATYEQYF
TRBV4-3	TRBJ2-3	CASSQNRGLGTDTQYF
TRBV12-3/TRBV12-4	TRBJ1-5	CASSGHFSGGGPFVAAQHF
TRBV2	TRBJ2-7	CASSDSKTYEQYF
TRBV4-1	TRBJ1-4	CASSQRTGGEKLFF
TRBV19	TRBJ1-1	CASNHSCGVTEAFF
TRBV6-2/TRBV6-3	TRBJ1-1	CASSKRFNTEAFF
TRBV2	TRBJ2-7	CASSGGGPTYEQYF
TRBV9	TRBJ1-1	CASNRTPSGGVTEAFF
TRBV12-3/TRBV12-4	TRBJ1-4	CASTPGLHEKLFF
TRBV14	TRBJ2-7	CASSQLPGQGANEQYF